This T cell receptor beta chain was found in a study of OX40 agonist ivuxolimab in advanced cancers. Overall study findings and caveats: Researchers report that CD8+ T cells had, on average, more expanded clones than CD4+. Antigens targeted by the expanded peripheral T cells were not determined. There was clonal expansion of CD4+ and CD8+ blood T cells by week 6 at 0.1 to 3.0 mg/kg.

Turning to this clone: Antigen specificity is unknown.

Profiling relied on immunoSEQ multiplex PCR, and the TCRdb table lists in-frame clones only, not all of them. The profile shows about 79,000 clones, about 91% of them singletons. The sequence was collected from an adult with an advanced solid tumor such as melanoma, head and neck, liver or kidney cancer. This specimen was CD4+ or CD8+ T cells sorted from blood, taken in a trial of the OX40 agonist ivuxolimab.

The CDR3 here is CASRSDESGTGDGTDTQYF. CDR3 sequence (DNA): TGTGCAAGTCGCTCTGACGAAAGCGGGACAGGGGACGGTACAGATACGCAGTATTTT. The chain employs TRBV12-2 and TRBJ2-3; the table's D call, TRBD1, was not checked against the DNA. TRBV12-2 is a pseudogene. This CDR3 has 19 amino acids.